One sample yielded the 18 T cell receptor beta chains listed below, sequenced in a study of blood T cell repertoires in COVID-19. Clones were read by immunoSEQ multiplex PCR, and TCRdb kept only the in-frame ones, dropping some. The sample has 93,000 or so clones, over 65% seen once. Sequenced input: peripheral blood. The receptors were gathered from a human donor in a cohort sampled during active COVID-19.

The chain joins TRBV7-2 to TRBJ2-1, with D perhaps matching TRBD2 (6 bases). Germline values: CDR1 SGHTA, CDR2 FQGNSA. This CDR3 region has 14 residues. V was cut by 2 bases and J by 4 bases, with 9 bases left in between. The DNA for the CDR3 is TGTGCCAGCAGCTTAAAACTAGCATACAATGAGCAGTTCTTC. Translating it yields CASSLKLAYNEQFF. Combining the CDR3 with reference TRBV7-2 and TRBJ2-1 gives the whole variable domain GAGVSQSPSNKVTEKGKDVELRCDPISGHTALYWYRQSLGQGLEFLIYFQGNSAPDKSGLPSDRFSAERTGGSVSTLTIQRTQQEDSAVYLCASSLKLAYNEQFFGPGTRLTVL.

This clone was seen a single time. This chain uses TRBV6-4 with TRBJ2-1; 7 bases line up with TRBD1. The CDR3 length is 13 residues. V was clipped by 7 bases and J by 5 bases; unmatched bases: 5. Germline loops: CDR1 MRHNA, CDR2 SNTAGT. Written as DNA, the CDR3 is TGTGCCAGCATCTGGGACAGAAACAATGAGCAGTTCTTC. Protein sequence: CASIWDRNNEQFF.

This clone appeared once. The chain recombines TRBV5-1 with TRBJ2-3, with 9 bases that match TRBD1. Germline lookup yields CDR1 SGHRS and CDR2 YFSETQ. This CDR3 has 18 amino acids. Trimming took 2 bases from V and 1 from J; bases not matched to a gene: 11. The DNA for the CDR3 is TGCGCCAGCAGCTTTGGCCCGACAGGGGGACGGGGCACAGATACGCAGTATTTT. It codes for CASSFGPTGGRGTDTQYF.

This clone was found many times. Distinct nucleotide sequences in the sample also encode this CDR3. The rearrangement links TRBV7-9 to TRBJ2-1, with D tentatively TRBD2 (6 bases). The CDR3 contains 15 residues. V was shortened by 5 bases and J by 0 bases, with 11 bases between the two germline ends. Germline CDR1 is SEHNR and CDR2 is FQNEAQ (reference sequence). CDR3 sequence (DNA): TGTGCCAGCAGCCCCGGGAGAAGCTCCTACAATGAGCAGTTCTTC. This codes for CASSPGRSSYNEQFF.

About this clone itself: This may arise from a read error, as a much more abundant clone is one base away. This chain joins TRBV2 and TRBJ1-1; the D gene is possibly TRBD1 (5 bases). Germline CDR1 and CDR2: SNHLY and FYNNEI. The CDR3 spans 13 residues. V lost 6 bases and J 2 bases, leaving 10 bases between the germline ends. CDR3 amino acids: CASSLGANTEAFF. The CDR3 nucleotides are TGTGCCAGCAGCTTAGGGGCTAACACTGAAGCTTTCTTT.

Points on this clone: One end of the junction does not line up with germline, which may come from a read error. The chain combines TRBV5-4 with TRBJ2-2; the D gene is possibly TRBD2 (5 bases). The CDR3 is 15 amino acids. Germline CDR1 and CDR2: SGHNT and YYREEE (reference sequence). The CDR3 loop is CASSLHPNPARGAVF. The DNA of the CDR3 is TGTGCCAGCAGCTTACACCCCAACCCCGCCCGGGGAGCTGTTTTT.

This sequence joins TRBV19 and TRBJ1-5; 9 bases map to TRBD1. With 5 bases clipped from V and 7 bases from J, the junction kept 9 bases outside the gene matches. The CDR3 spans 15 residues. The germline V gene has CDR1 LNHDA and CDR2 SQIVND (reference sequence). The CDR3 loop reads CASSLADRGHQPQHF. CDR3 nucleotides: TGTGCCAGTAGTTTGGCGGACAGGGGACACCAGCCCCAGCATTTT.

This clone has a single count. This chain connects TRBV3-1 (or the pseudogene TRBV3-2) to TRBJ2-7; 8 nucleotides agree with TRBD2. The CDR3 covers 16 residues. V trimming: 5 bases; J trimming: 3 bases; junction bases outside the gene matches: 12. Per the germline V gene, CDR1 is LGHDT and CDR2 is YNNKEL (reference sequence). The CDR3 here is CASSAQSGGLHYEQYF. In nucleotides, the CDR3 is TGTGCCAGCAGCGCACAAAGCGGGGGCCTACACTACGAGCAGTACTTC.

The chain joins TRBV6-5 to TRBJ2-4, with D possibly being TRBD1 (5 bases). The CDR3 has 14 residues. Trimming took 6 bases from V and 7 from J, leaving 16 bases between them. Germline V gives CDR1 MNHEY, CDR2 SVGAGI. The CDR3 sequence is CASSPQGYRNIQYF. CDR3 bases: TGTGCCAGCAGCCCGCAGGGTTATAGGAACATTCAGTACTTC.

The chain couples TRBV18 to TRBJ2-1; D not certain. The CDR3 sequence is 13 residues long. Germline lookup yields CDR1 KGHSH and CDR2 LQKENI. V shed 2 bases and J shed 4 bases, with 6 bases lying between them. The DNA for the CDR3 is TGTGCCAGCTCACCAGACACATACAATGAGCAGTTCTTC. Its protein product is CASSPDTYNEQFF. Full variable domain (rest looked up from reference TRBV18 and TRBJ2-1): NAGVMQNPRHLVRRRGQEARLRCSPMKGHSHVYWYRQLPEEGLKFMVYLQKENIIDESGMPKERFSAEFPKEGPSILRIQQVVRGDSAAYFCASSPDTYNEQFFGPGTRLTVL.

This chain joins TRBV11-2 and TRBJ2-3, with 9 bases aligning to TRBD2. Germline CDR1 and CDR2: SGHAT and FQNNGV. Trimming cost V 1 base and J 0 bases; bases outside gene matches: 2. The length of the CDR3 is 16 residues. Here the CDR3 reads CASSLGLAGSTDTQYF. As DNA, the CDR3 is TGTGCCAGCAGCTTAGGGCTAGCGGGGAGCACAGATACGCAGTATTTT.

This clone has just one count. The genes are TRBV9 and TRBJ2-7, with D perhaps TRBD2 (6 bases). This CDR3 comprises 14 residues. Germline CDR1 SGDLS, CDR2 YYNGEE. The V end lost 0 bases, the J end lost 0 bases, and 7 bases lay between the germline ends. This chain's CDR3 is CASSVDGGSYEQYF. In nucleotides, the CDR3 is TGTGCCAGCAGCGTAGACGGGGGCTCCTACGAGCAGTACTTC.

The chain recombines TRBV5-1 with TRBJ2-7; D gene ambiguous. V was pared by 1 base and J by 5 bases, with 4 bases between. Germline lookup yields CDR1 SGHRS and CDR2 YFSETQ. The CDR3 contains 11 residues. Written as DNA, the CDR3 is TGCGCCAGCAGCTTGACTGACGAGCAGTACTTC. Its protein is CASSLTDEQYF.

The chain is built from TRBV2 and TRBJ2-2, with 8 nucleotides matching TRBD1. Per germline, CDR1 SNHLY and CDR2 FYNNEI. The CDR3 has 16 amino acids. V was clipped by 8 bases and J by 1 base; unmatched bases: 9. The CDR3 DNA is TGTGCCAGCCGAACCCCCGGACAGGGGAACACCGGGGAGCTGTTTTTT. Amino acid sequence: CASRTPGQGNTGELFF.

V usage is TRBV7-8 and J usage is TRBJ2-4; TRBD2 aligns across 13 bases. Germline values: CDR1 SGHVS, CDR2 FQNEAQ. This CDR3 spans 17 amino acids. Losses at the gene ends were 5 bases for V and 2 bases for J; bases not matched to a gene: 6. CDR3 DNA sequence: TGTGCCAGCAGCACCTTGACTAGCGGGGGGCCCAAAAACATTCAGTACTTC. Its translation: CASSTLTSGGPKNIQYF.

Here the CDR3 DNA reads TGCAGCACCTTCGGACAGACGTTCTACAATGAGCAGTTCTTC. Protein sequence: CSTFGQTFYNEQFF. The V call is TRBV29-1, the J call TRBJ2-1; a possible D gene is TRBD1 (6 bases). The CDR3 sequence is 14 residues long. Deletions cut 8 bases from V and 3 bases from J, with 17 bases between. The germline V gene has CDR1 SQVTM and CDR2 ANQGSEA.

CDR3 DNA: TGCGCCAGCAGCCGGACCGGACAGGGGGCGAGCTCCTACAATGAGCAGTTCTTC. As protein: CASSRTGQGASSYNEQFF. This chain links TRBV5-1 with TRBJ2-1; 11 bases line up with TRBD1. CDR3 length equals 18 residues. The ends lost 4 bases at V and 0 bases at J; junction bases unmatched: 9. Germline CDR1 is SGHRS and CDR2 is YFSETQ.

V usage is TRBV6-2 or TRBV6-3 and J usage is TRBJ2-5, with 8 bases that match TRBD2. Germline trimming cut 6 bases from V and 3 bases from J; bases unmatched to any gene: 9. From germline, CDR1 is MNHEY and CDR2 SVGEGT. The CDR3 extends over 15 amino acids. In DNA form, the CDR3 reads TGTGCCAGCAGCTATTGGCGGGGGGTGGAAGAGACCCAGTACTTC. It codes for CASSYWRGVEETQYF.